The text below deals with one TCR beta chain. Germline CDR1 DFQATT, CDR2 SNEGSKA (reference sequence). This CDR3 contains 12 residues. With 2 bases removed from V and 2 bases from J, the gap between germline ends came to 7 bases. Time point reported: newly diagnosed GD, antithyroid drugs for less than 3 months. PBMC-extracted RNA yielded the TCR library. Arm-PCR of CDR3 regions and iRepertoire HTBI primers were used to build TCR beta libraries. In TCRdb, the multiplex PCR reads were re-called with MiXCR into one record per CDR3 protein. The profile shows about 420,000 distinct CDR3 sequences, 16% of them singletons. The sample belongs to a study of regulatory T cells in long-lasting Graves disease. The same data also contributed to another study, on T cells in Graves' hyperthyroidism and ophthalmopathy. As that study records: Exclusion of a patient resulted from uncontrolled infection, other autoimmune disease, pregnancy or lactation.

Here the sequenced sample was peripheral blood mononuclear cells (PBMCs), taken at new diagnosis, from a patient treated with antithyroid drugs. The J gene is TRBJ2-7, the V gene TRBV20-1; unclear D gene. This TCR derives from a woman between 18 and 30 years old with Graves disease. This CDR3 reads CSARSQPYEQYF. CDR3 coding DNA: TGCAGTGCTAGAAGTCAGCCCTACGAGCAGTACTTC.